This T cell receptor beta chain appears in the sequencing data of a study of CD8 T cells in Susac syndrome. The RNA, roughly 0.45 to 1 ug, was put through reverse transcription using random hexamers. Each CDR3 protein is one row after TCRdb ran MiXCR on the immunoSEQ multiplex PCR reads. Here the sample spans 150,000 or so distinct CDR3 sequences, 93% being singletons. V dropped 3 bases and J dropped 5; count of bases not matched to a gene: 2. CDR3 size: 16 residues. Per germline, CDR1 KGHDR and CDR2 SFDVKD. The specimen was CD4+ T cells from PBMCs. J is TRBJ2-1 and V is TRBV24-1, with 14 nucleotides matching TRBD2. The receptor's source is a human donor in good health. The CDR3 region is CATSDPGLAGDNEQFF. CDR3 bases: TGTGCCACCAGTGATCCGGGACTAGCGGGGGACAATGAGCAGTTCTTC.